This T cell receptor (beta chain) was found in a study of response to subunit inactivated influenza vaccine. TCRdb independently ran MiXCR on the RT-PCR reads; one entry per CDR3 protein. The data hold 450,000 to 600,000 distinct CDR3 sequences, with 16% observed a single time. Germline CDR1 reads DFQATT; CDR2 reads SNEGSKA (reference sequence). Trimming removed 5 bases from V and 6 bases from J; junction bases left unmatched: 5. The CDR3 runs to 13 residues. Whole-study results and caveats: There was a suggestion from the authors that each seasonal influenza vaccination recruits few new T cells.

This clonotype appeared a few times. The antigen remains unidentified. The sequenced sample was CD4+ T cells sorted from PBMCs, obtained 23 to 25 months after vaccination. The clonotype was recovered from a man in his fifties or sixties who received an inactivated influenza vaccine. The rearrangement links TRBV20-1 to TRBJ2-2; 8 bases align to TRBD2. CDR3 nucleotide sequence: TGCAGTGCTGCCTCCGGGAGGGCCGGGGAGCTGTTTTTT. As protein: CSAASGRAGELFF.